This note documents a single T cell receptor (beta chain) sequence. What it recognizes is unknown. The CDR3 totals 14 residues. Germline CDR1 reads GTSNPN; CDR2 reads SVGIG (reference sequence). The V end was cut by 0 bases, the J end by 6 bases, with 15 bases between. The data stem from a study of OX40 agonist ivuxolimab in advanced cancers. Study overall: The study treated patients with ivuxolimab, an agonistic anti-OX40 (CD134) antibody.

Profiling relied on immunoSEQ multiplex PCR, and the TCRdb table lists in-frame clones only, not all of them. The repertoire consists of 50,000 to 75,000 clones, with approximately 88% occurring once and the leading ten covering approximately 0.61%. Broader study findings: Clonal expansion was seen in CD4+ and CD8+ blood T cells by week 6 at 0.1 to 3.0 mg/kg. Part of the nonresponder group also had normalized T-cell clonal expansion that was low.

The sample here was CD4+ or CD8+ T cells sorted from blood, taken in a trial of the OX40 agonist ivuxolimab. The chain uses TRBV30 and TRBJ2-7; weak D call: TRBD2 (7 bases). This receptor was obtained from an adult with an advanced solid tumor such as melanoma, head and neck, liver or kidney cancer. The chain's CDR3 is CAWSVPPRGGEQYF. Written as DNA, the CDR3 is TGTGCCTGGAGTGTACCCCCAAGGGGGGGCGAGCAGTACTTC.